This T cell receptor beta chain was sequenced for a study of molecular identifiers for immune sequencing clone quantification. Previously described methods and listed TCR primers were employed for the bulk TCR libraries. TCRdb reprocessed the PCR reads via MiXCR and lists one record per CDR3 protein. This table holds approximately 97,000 distinct CDR3 sequences, about 35% found once. Study-level findings and limits: Clones with over 20 RNA copies captured over 99% of effector molecules but under 1% of naive ones. Underestimation of highly expanded clone sizes could arise where identical TCR molecules share a barcode.

The CDR3 has 13 residues. CDR1 is MNHEY and CDR2 is SVGEGT in the germline V gene. Trimming took 8 bases from V and 3 from J, leaving 11 bases between them. This clonotype was found a few times. Its antigen remains unidentified. CD8+CD4-CCR7+CD45RA+ sorting gave the naive CD8 T cells. The sequencing input was naive CD8+ T cells from blood, with Jurkat cell RNA spiked in. Described subset: FACS-sorted CD8+CD4-CCR7+CD45RA+ naive T cells. The V and J genes are TRBV6-2 or TRBV6-3 and TRBJ2-1; a possible D gene is TRBD2 (6 bases). The sequence derives from a human donor in good health. Some libraries in this study had Jurkat cell RNA spiked in. CDR3 coding DNA: TGTGCCAGCCGGGACTCTATCTACAATGAGCAGTTCTTC. Amino acids: CASRDSIYNEQFF.